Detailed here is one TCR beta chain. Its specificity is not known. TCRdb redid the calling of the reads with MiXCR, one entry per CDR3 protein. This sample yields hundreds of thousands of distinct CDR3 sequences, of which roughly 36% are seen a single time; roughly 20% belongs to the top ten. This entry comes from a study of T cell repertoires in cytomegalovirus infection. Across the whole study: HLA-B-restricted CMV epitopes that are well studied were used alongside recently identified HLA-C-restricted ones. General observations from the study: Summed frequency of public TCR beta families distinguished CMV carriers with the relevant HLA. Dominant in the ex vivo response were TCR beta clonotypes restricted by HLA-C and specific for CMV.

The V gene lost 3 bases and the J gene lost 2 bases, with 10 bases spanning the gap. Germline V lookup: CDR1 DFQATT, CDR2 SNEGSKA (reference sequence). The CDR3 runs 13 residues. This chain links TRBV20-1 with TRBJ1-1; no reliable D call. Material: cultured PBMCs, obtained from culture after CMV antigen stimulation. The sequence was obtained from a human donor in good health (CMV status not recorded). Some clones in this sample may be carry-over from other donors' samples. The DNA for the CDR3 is TGCAGTGCTAGCCTACAGAGTAACACTGAAGCTTTCTTT. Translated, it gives CSASLQSNTEAFF.